The rows below give T cell receptor beta chains drawn from one sample of a study of blood T cell repertoires in COVID-19. Here immunoSEQ multiplex PCR was the method, and the copy in TCRdb shows in-frame clones only, minus some. Among approximately 250,000 clones, 80% to 90% were seen once, and the ten largest hold 10%. Sequencing used peripheral blood. Source of these receptors: an older woman with COVID-19, enrolled during active disease. The CDR3 runs from the conserved cysteine through the conserved F or W. The order of the fields is clone size, J gene, CDR3 length, D gene, V gene, CDR3 protein, CDR3 DNA. The D gene is left open where the match is weak. Only some rows state a clone size, as once, few, many or a class for expanded clones.

. TRBJ2-7 15 TRBD2 TRBV5-1 CASSPGLGSSYEQYF TGCGCCAGCAGCCCGGGACTAGGGAGCTCCTACGAGCAGTACTTC
once TRBJ1-5 13 . TRBV28 CASDGQPLQPQHF TGTGCCAGCGACGGACAGCCCCTTCAGCCCCAGCATTTT
. TRBJ1-1 13 . TRBV30 CAWSVQGDTEAFF TGTGCCTGGAGTGTGCAGGGTGACACTGAAGCTTTCTTT
. TRBJ1-1 14 TRBD1 TRBV6-1 CASSEDRGRTEAFF TGTGCCAGCAGTGAAGACAGGGGGCGCACTGAAGCTTTCTTT
. TRBJ1-5 16 . TRBV19 CASSRNRVYSNQPQHF TGTGCCAGTAGTAGGAACAGGGTCTATAGCAATCAGCCCCAGCATTTT
. TRBJ1-5 15 . TRBV2 CASSERRVGNQPQHF TGTGCCAGCAGTGAAAGGAGGGTAGGAAATCAGCCCCAGCATTTT
once TRBJ2-2 16 TRBD1 TRBV4-2 CASSQEAGGHTGELFF TGTGCCAGCAGCCAAGAAGCAGGGGGTCACACCGGGGAGCTGTTTTTT
. TRBJ2-7 15 . TRBV4-2 CASSQIAGTSYEQYF TGTGCCAGCAGCCAAATAGCCGGGACAAGCTACGAGCAGTACTTC
. TRBJ1-6 13 . TRBV5-1 CASSLASNSPLHF TGCGCCAGCAGCTTGGCGAGTAATTCACCCCTCCACTTT
. TRBJ1-1 15 . TRBV27 CASSFGRGQTTEAFF TGTGCCAGCAGTTTTGGGCGCGGACAAACCACTGAAGCTTTCTTT
once TRBJ1-2 16 . TRBV28 CASSSEAAPANYGYTF TGTGCCAGCAGTTCGGAGGCCGCCCCGGCTAACTATGGCTACACCTTC
. TRBJ2-3 16 TRBD2 TRBV7-8 CASLDSQREVTDTQYF TGTGCCAGTCTTGACTCCCAGCGGGAGGTCACAGATACGCAGTATTTT
. TRBJ2-7 14 TRBD1 TRBV28 CASSSGQGPYEQYF TGTGCCAGCAGTTCGGGACAGGGACCCTACGAGCAGTACTTC
few TRBJ1-2 18 . TRBV11-2 CASSFPNPVQGGLDGYTF TGTGCCAGCAGCTTCCCAAACCCCGTTCAGGGAGGGTTGGATGGCTACACCTTC
. TRBJ2-1 17 TRBD2 TRBV4-1 CASSQPLAGETHNEQFF TGCGCCAGCAGCCAACCGCTAGCGGGAGAGACGCACAATGAGCAGTTCTTC
. TRBJ2-5 13 . TRBV20-1 CSASQLIQETQYF TGCAGTGCTAGTCAGTTAATACAAGAGACCCAGTACTTC
. TRBJ1-2 12 TRBD1 TRBV5-1 CASSLGQGAWTF TGCGCCAGCAGCTTGGGTCAGGGGGCGTGGACCTTC
. TRBJ2-2 15 . TRBV6-2/TRBV6-3 CASSYVLALTGELFF TGTGCCAGCAGTTACGTACTAGCACTAACCGGGGAGCTGTTTTTT
. TRBJ1-4 15 TRBD1 TRBV9 CASSANRGVNEKLFF TGTGCCAGCAGCGCGAACAGGGGGGTGAATGAAAAACTGTTTTTT
. TRBJ2-5 15 . TRBV28 CASSPKKATSSPQYF TGTGCCAGCAGTCCGAAGAAGGCGACTAGTTCGCCCCAGTACTTC
. TRBJ1-1 13 . TRBV12-3/TRBV12-4 CASSSGLNTEAFF TGTGCCAGCAGCTCAGGGTTGAACACTGAAGCTTTCTTT
. TRBJ1-1 13 . TRBV3-1/TRBV3-2 CASSQLRGTEAFF TGTGCCAGCAGCCAACTACGTGGTACTGAAGCTTTCTTT
. TRBJ1-2 13 TRBD1 TRBV12-3/TRBV12-4 CASSWRQGRGYTF TGTGCCAGCAGTTGGAGACAGGGGAGAGGCTACACCTTC
many TRBJ2-2 16 TRBD2 TRBV28 CASSKLGTMNTGELFF TGTGCCAGCAGCAAACTCGGGACTATGAACACCGGGGAGCTGTTTTTT
once TRBJ1-5 15 . TRBV7-2 CASSLNGNEDQPQHF TGTGCCAGCAGCTTAAACGGGAATGAGGATCAGCCCCAGCATTTT
. TRBJ2-4 16 TRBD2 TRBV4-2 CASSQVFGRAGNIQYF TGTGCCAGCAGCCAAGTATTCGGGAGGGCCGGAAACATTCAGTACTTC
. TRBJ2-7 15 . TRBV7-2 CASSLTWTGNYEQYF TGTGCCAGCAGCTTGACTTGGACGGGAAACTACGAGCAGTACTTC
. TRBJ1-2 17 TRBD1 TRBV7-8 CASSLRPGQTNNYGYTF TGTGCCAGCAGCTTAAGACCGGGACAGACCAATAACTATGGCTACACCTTC
. TRBJ2-1 13 TRBD2 TRBV28 CASIRGGHNEQFF TGTGCCAGCATCCGGGGGGGCCACAATGAGCAGTTCTTC
. TRBJ2-3 15 . TRBV11-2 CASSPRGVSPDTQYF TGTGCCAGCAGCCCCCGCGGGGTCTCTCCAGATACGCAGTATTTT
. TRBJ2-2 15 . TRBV27 CASSLRSRNTGELFF TGTGCCAGCAGTTTACGGAGCAGGAACACCGGGGAGCTGTTTTTT
. TRBJ1-5 15 TRBD1 TRBV5-1 CASSLEGQANQPQHF TGCGCCAGCAGCTTGGAGGGACAGGCAAATCAGCCCCAGCATTTT
. TRBJ2-5 16 TRBD2 TRBV4-1 CASSQQPGGGSETQYF TGCGCCAGCAGCCAACAACCGGGGGGGGGCTCGGAGACCCAGTACTTC
. TRBJ2-5 11 . TRBV3-1/TRBV3-2 CASRLKETQYF TGTGCCAGCCGCCTCAAAGAGACCCAGTACTTC
. TRBJ1-2 12 . TRBV29-1 CSVVGQKYGYTF TGCAGCGTTGTCGGACAGAAATATGGCTACACCTTC
. TRBJ2-5 14 . TRBV18 CASSRQLDGETQYF TGTGCCAGCTCACGACAACTTGATGGAGAGACCCAGTACTTC
. TRBJ1-1 16 . TRBV30 CAWRGETAKLNTEAFF TGTGCCTGGAGGGGAGAGACTGCCAAATTGAACACTGAAGCTTTCTTT
. TRBJ1-1 14 TRBD1 TRBV19 CASSWDRWNTEAFF TGTGCCAGTAGTTGGGACAGGTGGAACACTGAAGCTTTCTTT
. TRBJ1-4 14 . TRBV30 CAWSEIRVGEKLFF TGTGCCTGGAGTGAGATCAGGGTTGGTGAAAAACTGTTTTTT
. TRBJ2-1 15 TRBD1 TRBV7-9 CASSETGRFYNEQFF TGTGCCAGCAGCGAGACAGGGCGCTTTTACAATGAGCAGTTCTTC
. TRBJ2-6 15 . TRBV28 CASSLTGTGANVLTF TGTGCCAGCAGTCTTACAGGGACTGGGGCCAACGTCCTGACTTTC
. TRBJ2-1 12 . TRBV7-2 CASSLGGFEQFF TGTGCCAGCAGCTTAGGCGGGTTTGAGCAGTTCTTC
few TRBJ2-7 11 . TRBV20-1 CSAIVRYEQYF TGCAGTGCCATAGTCCGATACGAGCAGTACTTC
. TRBJ2-7 16 TRBD1 TRBV6-5 CASSSYRGTKEHEQYF TGTGCCAGCAGTTCGTACAGGGGAACCAAGGAACACGAGCAGTACTTC
. TRBJ1-1 15 . TRBV19 CASRGTGSMNTEAFF TGTGCCAGTAGGGGAACAGGGAGTATGAACACTGAAGCTTTCTTT